This T cell receptor beta chain was obtained from a study of cytomegalovirus exposure and HLA in healthy donors. Study outcomes and limitations: There was a cluster of highly shared sequence variants that was likely a sequencing artifact.

The PCR was carried out with 60 Vbeta primers and 13 Jbeta primers. The repertoire was sequenced with immunoSEQ multiplex PCR; TCRdb's copy has only in-frame clones and lacks some. The repertoire holds roughly 120,000 clones, with approximately 74% as singletons. Germline V lookup: CDR1 MDHEN, CDR2 SYDVKM. The CDR3 consists of 12 residues. V lost 6 bases to trimming and J lost 7 bases, with 13 bases between them. As for this clone: Antigen specificity is unknown.

The TCR was taken from a man in his forties in good health and CMV-seropositive. Source material: PBMCs. The rearrangement links TRBV28 to TRBJ2-7; a weak D match, TRBD1 (5 bases). The CDR3, as DNA: TGTGCCAGCAGCCCTTTAAGGGGAGAGCAGTACTTC. Translated, it gives CASSPLRGEQYF.